Below are 17 T cell receptor beta chains sequenced from a single sample in a study of cytomegalovirus exposure and HLA in healthy donors. Amplification used 60 Vbeta primers and 13 Jbeta primers. Profiling relied on immunoSEQ multiplex PCR, and the TCRdb table lists in-frame clones only, not all of them. The sample has 150,000 to 200,000 clones; around three quarters are singletons. Sequencing was carried out using PBMCs. The receptors derive from a woman aged 25 to 45 in good health and CMV-seronegative.

This clone is a singleton in its sample. The chain joins TRBV6-1 to TRBJ2-6, with D unclear. CDR1 and CDR2 (germline): MNHNS, SASEGT. With 7 bases removed from V and 0 bases from J, the gap between germline ends came to 10 bases. This CDR3 comprises 15 residues. CDR3 loop: CASTGRISGANVLTF. The DNA of the CDR3 is TGTGCCAGCACTGGCAGAATCTCTGGGGCCAACGTCCTGACTTTC.

The V gene is TRBV27, the J gene TRBJ1-2; 8 bases fit TRBD1. The CDR3 is 18 residues long. The trim removed 4 bases at V and 5 bases at J, leaving 18 bases unmatched. Germline V gives CDR1 MNHEY, CDR2 SMNVEV (reference sequence). Here the CDR3 reads CASSSAGGFWPPDYGYTF. The CDR3 coding sequence is TGTGCCAGCAGTTCCGCAGGGGGCTTCTGGCCGCCTGATTATGGCTACACCTTC.

The V and J genes are TRBV5-4 and TRBJ2-5; TRBD1 matches at 10 bases. The V and J ends lost 4 bases and 5 bases, in that order; junction bases with no gene match: 11. The CDR3 spans 16 residues. Germline V gene sequence: CDR1 SGHNT, CDR2 YYREEE (reference sequence). The DNA for the CDR3 is TGTGCCAGCAGCCAACCCAGACAGGGGGCAGGGGAGACCCAGTACTTC. Translating it yields CASSQPRQGAGETQYF.

This clone was found a few times. The chain has TRBV6-5 and TRBJ1-3, with 8 bases identical to TRBD1. The CDR3 is 13 residues long. The V gene end was trimmed by 8 bases and the J gene end by 8 bases; junction bases not matched to a gene: 8. The V gene's germline CDR1 is MNHEY and CDR2 SVGAGI. The chain's CDR3 is CASGQGQWDTIYF. As DNA, the CDR3 is TGTGCCAGCGGACAGGGTCAGTGGGACACCATATATTTT.

This clone was recorded once. This chain connects TRBV18 to TRBJ1-4, with a tentative D call TRBD1 (5 bases). The CDR3 has 15 residues. CDR1 is KGHSH, CDR2 LQKENI, per germline. Trimming took off 2 bases at V and 6 bases at J, with 13 bases between the two ends. The CDR3 sequence is CASSPWSLGDEKLFF. CDR3 nucleotides: TGTGCCAGCTCACCATGGTCCCTAGGGGATGAAAAACTGTTTTTT.

V usage is TRBV5-1 and J usage is TRBJ2-2, with 9 bases lining up with TRBD2. The CDR3 is 17 amino acids. Germline V lookup: CDR1 SGHRS, CDR2 YFSETQ. Trimming at V came to 1 base and at J to 5 bases, leaving 9 bases not matched to a gene. CDR3 in amino acids: CASSLIFGGGATGELFF. CDR3 bases: TGCGCCAGCAGCTTGATTTTCGGCGGGGGGGCGACCGGGGAGCTGTTTTTT.

CDR3 in amino acids: CASSHNTGSANTGELFF. The CDR3 DNA sequence: TGCGCCAGCAGCCATAACACAGGGAGCGCGAACACCGGGGAGCTGTTTTTT. This sequence joins TRBV4-3 and TRBJ2-2; D may be TRBD1 (6 bases). Germline lookup yields CDR1 LGHNA and CDR2 YSLEER. The V gene lost 3 bases and the J gene lost 0 bases, with 14 bases spanning the gap. The CDR3 is 17 residues long.

The chain uses TRBV5-8 and TRBJ2-3; no clear D. The germline V and J ends were trimmed by 6 bases and 0 bases, with 14 bases remaining between them. This CDR3 contains 15 residues. Looked up from germline, CDR1 is SGHTS and CDR2 is YDEGEE. CDR3 DNA: TGTGCCAGCAACTTCCGGTTGGGCAGCACAGATACGCAGTATTTT. Protein sequence: CASNFRLGSTDTQYF.

This chain links TRBV5-6 with TRBJ2-1, with TRBD2 matching over 7 bases. The CDR3 spans 13 residues. Germline CDR1 is SGHDT and CDR2 is YYEEEE. J gave up 9 bases and V 0 bases, and 3 bases lay outside the gene matches. Here the CDR3 reads CASSLGEGLEQFF. The CDR3 DNA is TGTGCCAGCAGCTTGGGGGAGGGGCTTGAGCAGTTCTTC.

The chain recombines TRBV7-3 with TRBJ2-7; 10 bases are a match to TRBD1. V gave up 4 bases and J gave up 2 bases; unmatched junction bases: 5. CDR1 and CDR2 from the germline V gene are SGHTA and FQGTGA. The CDR3 has 15 residues. The CDR3 region has the DNA TGTGCCAGCAGCTCTTATGACAGGGGGCCCTACGAGCAGTACTTC. This gives the protein CASSSYDRGPYEQYF.

This clone has only a few counts. The chain couples TRBV11-2 to TRBJ2-2; 8 bases align to TRBD2. The CDR3 extends over 17 amino acids. V shed 1 base, J shed 0 bases, and the junction held 4 bases outside the gene matches. In germline, CDR1 is SGHAT, CDR2 FQNNGV. CDR3 protein: CASSLALSGTNTGELFF. The DNA of the CDR3 is TGTGCCAGCAGCTTAGCCCTTAGCGGGACGAACACCGGGGAGCTGTTTTTT.

This chain connects TRBV7-9 to TRBJ1-1, with D perhaps TRBD1 (5 bases). Germline V lookup: CDR1 SEHNR, CDR2 FQNEAQ (reference sequence). The CDR3 has 16 amino acids. The V end lost 3 bases, the J end lost 1 base, and 15 bases lay between the germline ends. The CDR3 sequence: CASSFKGFGQNTEAFF. CDR3 nucleotide sequence: TGTGCCAGCAGCTTTAAGGGCTTCGGACAGAACACTGAAGCTTTCTTT.

This clone was observed once. The chain joins TRBV4-1 to TRBJ1-3; no definite D call. The ends were cut back, 3 bases at V and 4 bases at J, with 16 bases in the middle. Germline assignment: CDR1 MGHRA and CDR2 YSYEKL. The CDR3 runs 16 residues. The CDR3 here is CASSHTLRQRGNTIYF. The DNA for the CDR3 is TGCGCCAGCAGCCATACCCTGCGACAAAGGGGAAACACCATATATTTT.

The chain joins TRBV11-2 to TRBJ2-7; 9 bases match TRBD1. This CDR3 region has 17 residues. J lost 0 bases, V lost 4 bases, and 10 bases had no gene match. CDR1 is SGHAT, CDR2 FQNNGV, per germline. As DNA, the CDR3 is TGTGCCAGCAGCTCTCTTGTTCGGGACAGGGCCTCCTACGAGCAGTACTTC. Protein product: CASSSLVRDRASYEQYF.

The chain recombines TRBV11-2 with TRBJ1-1; 10 nucleotides line up with TRBD1. Germline values: CDR1 SGHAT, CDR2 FQNNGV. There are 15 residues in the CDR3. V was clipped by 5 bases and J by 1 base; unmatched bases: 4. CDR3 DNA: TGTGCCAGCAGCCTCCGGACAGGGGGGAACACTGAAGCTTTCTTT. It translates to CASSLRTGGNTEAFF.

V gene TRBV29-1 combines with J gene TRBJ2-5; TRBD2 might be the D (5 bases). The V gene lost 2 bases and the J gene lost 5 bases, with 12 bases spanning the gap. Germline V gives CDR1 SQVTM, CDR2 ANQGSEA. The CDR3 spans 13 residues. This CDR3 reads CSVERGPGETQYF. The CDR3 DNA reads as TGCAGCGTTGAAAGAGGGCCGGGGGAGACCCAGTACTTC.

The rearrangement uses TRBV5-1 and TRBJ1-5, with D perhaps TRBD1 (5 bases). This CDR3 is built from 15 residues. From germline, CDR1 is SGHRS and CDR2 YFSETQ. Trimming took off 2 bases at V and 4 bases at J, with 13 bases between the two ends. Here the CDR3 reads CASSFDSFSNQPQHF. CDR3 nucleotide sequence: TGCGCCAGCAGCTTCGACAGCTTTTCTAATCAGCCCCAGCATTTT.